The rows below give T cell receptor beta chains drawn from one sample of a study of cytomegalovirus exposure and HLA in healthy donors. Produced via immunoSEQ multiplex PCR; TCRdb's table is partial and in-frame only. The data show roughly 98,000 clones, more than 60% seen once. Material for sequencing was PBMCs. The receptor source for this set is a man in his forties or fifties in good health and CMV-seronegative. The CDR3 runs from the conserved cysteine through the conserved F or W. Fields, in order: CDR3 protein, V gene, D gene. D genes are given only for firm matches.

CDR3: CASLPGGFSQPQHF
V: TRBV28
D: NA

CDR3: CAWSVNPGVEQYF
V: TRBV30
D: NA

CDR3: CASSKDRAWGLLF
V: TRBV6-5
D: TRBD1

CDR3: CASSQDSLYGQNEKLFF
V: TRBV4-1
D: NA

CDR3: CSVDGATGSSYEQYF
V: TRBV29-1
D: TRBD1

CDR3: CASNGAKNTEAFF
V: TRBV27
D: NA

CDR3: CAISGADSSSEAFF
V: TRBV10-3
D: NA

CDR3: CASSERSGLALYEQYF
V: TRBV2
D: NA

CDR3: CASRETGTGSEKLFF
V: TRBV6-1
D: TRBD1

CDR3: CASSLAFQGDYEQYF
V: TRBV7-8
D: NA

CDR3: CSVFGGEPNTEAFF
V: TRBV29-1
D: NA

CDR3: CASSNLSGRWRNEQFF
V: TRBV27
D: TRBD2

CDR3: CASSRVREKLFF
V: TRBV7-6
D: NA

CDR3: CATSRDQEGVNTEAFF
V: TRBV15
D: NA

CDR3: CASRPPGTGEFGEQYF
V: TRBV28
D: TRBD1

CDR3: CSSSHSAGELFF
V: TRBV7-9
D: NA

CDR3: CASSETGVNEKLFF
V: TRBV6-6
D: TRBD1

CDR3: CAIRTTSGTNSYNEQFF
V: TRBV10-3
D: TRBD2

CDR3: CASSPRDSKNSNQPQHF
V: TRBV4-1
D: NA

CDR3: CASSTGRGISNQPQHF
V: TRBV19
D: NA

CDR3: CASSPGLAAYEQYF
V: TRBV7-6
D: TRBD2

CDR3: CASSQDRGWTEAFF
V: TRBV6-5
D: TRBD1

CDR3: CASSRGRQGQETQYF
V: TRBV5-1
D: TRBD1

CDR3: CASSLGTGRETQYF
V: TRBV7-8
D: TRBD1

CDR3: CAIGGTSGGAADTQYF
V: TRBV10-3
D: TRBD2

CDR3: CASSMAVASTDTQYF
V: TRBV19
D: NA

CDR3: CASSLGQGAYEQYF
V: TRBV5-1
D: TRBD1

CDR3: CASSVQGGETQYF
V: TRBV19
D: NA

CDR3: CASSTSPGRETQYF
V: TRBV19
D: NA

CDR3: CASSLDSGQYYEQYF
V: TRBV5-1
D: NA

CDR3: CASSRDFSGANVLTF
V: TRBV6-6
D: NA

CDR3: CASCRAGGAYEQYF
V: TRBV14
D: TRBD2

CDR3: CASIRRGNSYNEQFF
V: TRBV2
D: NA

CDR3: CSALAGGPGAGEQYF
V: TRBV29-1
D: TRBD2

CDR3: CAISGRGNYGYTF
V: TRBV10-3
D: NA

CDR3: CASSRIPTGWNTEAFF
V: TRBV4-1
D: NA

CDR3: CASSLVALGTGDETQYF
V: TRBV5-1
D: TRBD1

CDR3: CASSTVFAFF
V: TRBV19
D: NA

CDR3: CSVSKSSGSYNEQFF
V: TRBV29-1
D: TRBD2

CDR3: CASSEGSGLAGETQYF
V: TRBV9
D: TRBD2

CDR3: CASSLTGLAGELFF
V: TRBV10-1
D: TRBD1

CDR3: CASNGQLNQPQHF
V: TRBV2
D: NA

CDR3: CASSIRDRGLDTQYF
V: TRBV19
D: TRBD1

CDR3: CASSPGSGGLNYGYTF
V: TRBV7-2
D: NA

CDR3: CASSADRGQRGYTF
V: TRBV5-5
D: TRBD1

CDR3: CASSARTSGNINEQFF
V: TRBV9
D: TRBD2

CDR3: CASSQEGIQRGSYEQYF
V: TRBV4-1
D: TRBD2

CDR3: CASSQEQAYTEAFF
V: TRBV4-2
D: NA

CDR3: CASSLNTGNSYEQYF
V: TRBV11-2
D: NA

CDR3: CASSKDSTSYEQYF
V: TRBV5-1
D: NA

CDR3: CASNPTSNLETQYF
V: TRBV6-5
D: NA

CDR3: CASSYPEGYYGYTF
V: TRBV7-9
D: NA

CDR3: CASSLKTSGVYTGELFF
V: TRBV28
D: TRBD2